Below are 13 T cell receptor beta chains sequenced from a single sample in a study of T cells in Graves' hyperthyroidism and ophthalmopathy (dated by TCRdb to the late 2010s). Libraries were constructed by multiplex PCR. Sequencing was carried out with an Illumina HiSeq 2000. The TCR beta CDR3 regions were amplified from RNA transcripts. For the first round of RT-PCR on the TCR CDR3, the HTBI primer set was used together with the Qiagen OneStep RT-PCR kit. Starting from the raw public reads, TCRdb applied fastp trimming at Q25, assembled clones with MiXCR and retained in-frame beta chains. Rows merge per CDR3 protein into single entries with the most common DNA and genes. The sample contains hundreds of thousands of distinct CDR3 sequences, about a sixth of them found a single time. The ten largest account for less than 70% of the sample. Sequencing was carried out using blood. These receptor sequences come from a woman in her sixties or seventies with Graves' ophthalmopathy.

This clonotype was detected only a few times. CDR3 in DNA: TGTGCCAGCAGTGCTCCGGGACAGACTACCTACGAGCAGTACTTC. Protein: CASSAPGQTTYEQYF. The V call is TRBV6-2 or TRBV6-3, the J call TRBJ2-7; 7 bases fit TRBD1. In germline, CDR1 is MNHEY, CDR2 SVGEGT. The CDR3 totals 15 residues. V trimming: 5 bases; J trimming: 2 bases; junction bases outside the gene matches: 9.

The chain links TRBV19 to TRBJ2-5, with D tentatively TRBD1 (6 bases). Germline-derived CDR1 and CDR2 are LNHDA and SQIVND (reference sequence). Between the trimmed V and J ends, which lost 4 bases and 5 bases, there was a span of 11 bases. This CDR3 has 13 residues. CDR3: CASSTDSRETQYF. In DNA, the CDR3 is TGTGCCAGTAGTACGGACAGCCGCGAGACCCAGTACTTC.

This clonotype occurred many times. The genes are TRBV5-6 and TRBJ1-2; the D is unclear. The germline gives CDR1 SGHDT, CDR2 YYEEEE. Deletions cut 2 bases from V and 4 bases from J, with 6 bases between. The CDR3 contains 12 residues. The CDR3 spells CASSLQLYGYTF. The CDR3 DNA reads as TGTGCCAGCAGCTTACAGCTCTATGGCTACACCTTC.

The chain has TRBV15 and TRBJ2-7, with 7 positions matching TRBD2. The V gene end was trimmed by 4 bases and the J gene end by 4 bases; junction bases not matched to a gene: 4. There are 13 residues in the CDR3. Germline V gene lookup returns CDR1 LNHNV and CDR2 YYDKDF (reference sequence). The CDR3 nucleotides are TGTGCCACCAGCACGGGACTAAAGTACGAGCAGTACTTC. It specifies CATSTGLKYEQYF.

This clonotype was counted ten times or more. V and J are TRBV20-1 and TRBJ2-3; 7 bases are a match to TRBD1. The germline CDR1 and CDR2 sequences are DFQATT and SNEGSKA (reference sequence). This CDR3 is 15 amino acids long. J was trimmed by 4 bases and V by 5 bases; bases with no gene match: 12. Here the CDR3 DNA reads TGCAGTGCTGCCTTAAGACAGGGAAGGGCAGATACGCAGTATTTT. Amino acids: CSAALRQGRADTQYF.

This clonotype came up a few times. V gene TRBV7-2 combines with J gene TRBJ1-1; perhaps TRBD1 as D (6 bases). This CDR3 contains 14 residues. Germline-derived CDR1 and CDR2 are SGHTA and FQGNSA. The V end was cut by 5 bases, the J end by 3 bases, with 13 bases between. CDR3 bases: TGTGCCAGCAGCCGAATGGGGGCCTACACTGAAGCTTTCTTT. This encodes CASSRMGAYTEAFF.

This clonotype was counted many times. This chain links TRBV3-1 with TRBJ2-7, with D perhaps given as TRBD1 or TRBD2 (6 bases each). This CDR3 has 13 amino acids. The V end was cut by 4 bases, the J end by 1 base, with 8 bases between. Germline V gene sequence: CDR1 LGHDT, CDR2 YNNKEL (reference sequence). Here the CDR3 reads CASSPGASYEQYF. CDR3 DNA: TGTGCCAGCAGCCCGGGGGCATCCTACGAGCAGTACTTC.

This chain joins TRBV19 and TRBJ1-1, with D possibly matching TRBD1 (6 bases). The V end was cut by 3 bases, the J end by 1 base, with 15 bases between. CDR1 is LNHDA, CDR2 SQIVND, per germline (reference sequence). This CDR3 region has 16 residues. The CDR3 nucleotides are TGTGCCAGTAGTATGTCATGGGGGGCTGGGAACACTGAAGCTTTCTTT. It is translated as CASSMSWGAGNTEAFF.

This clonotype was recorded many times. The rearrangement uses TRBV9 and TRBJ2-3, with 8 bases that match TRBD1. Germline assignment: CDR1 SGDLS and CDR2 YYNGEE. After removal of 2 bases from V and 6 bases from J, the junction contained 5 bases not matched to a gene. The CDR3 is 14 amino acids. This CDR3 is CASSVRQGADTQYF. The CDR3 nucleotides read TGTGCCAGCAGCGTGAGGCAGGGGGCGGATACGCAGTATTTT.

This clonotype occurred a few times. The chain's CDR3 is CASSATKQGEQFF. The CDR3 coding sequence is TGTGCCAGCAGCGCCACGAAACAGGGAGAGCAGTTCTTC. The V and J genes are TRBV7-2 and TRBJ2-1, with D tentatively TRBD1 (6 bases). Trimming took 5 bases from V and 10 from J, leaving 15 bases between them. Germline V gene lookup returns CDR1 SGHTA and CDR2 FQGNSA. This CDR3 is built from 13 residues.

In the case of this clonotype: This sequence may be a read error, since a much larger clone differs from it by one base. CDR3 amino acids: CASGKGPQETQYF. CDR3 sequence (DNA): TGTGCCAGCGGCAAGGGACCACAAGAGACCCAGTACTTC. V usage is TRBV7-8 and J usage is TRBJ2-5; D is tentatively TRBD1 or TRBD2 (5 bases each). Germline V gene data show CDR1 as SGHVS and CDR2 as FQNEAQ. This CDR3 spans 13 amino acids. The V gene lost 8 bases and the J gene lost 2 bases, with 12 bases spanning the gap.

V usage is TRBV12-3 or TRBV12-4 and J usage is TRBJ1-2; tentatively, D is TRBD1 (6 bases). The V gene lost 1 base and the J gene lost 4 bases, with 13 bases spanning the gap. The CDR3 contains 15 residues. The CDR3 DNA reads as TGTGCCAGCAGTTTAGGCACACAGGGTTTCTATGGCTACACCTTC. Protein sequence: CASSLGTQGFYGYTF.

The chain carries TRBV7-6 and TRBJ2-5; D might be TRBD1 (6 bases). V dropped 7 bases and J dropped 0 bases, with 15 bases sitting between them. The CDR3 extends over 15 amino acids. Germline lookup yields CDR1 SGHVS and CDR2 FNYEAQ. CDR3 amino acids: CASTTGTQYQETQYF. CDR3 coding DNA: TGTGCCAGCACCACCGGGACACAGTACCAAGAGACCCAGTACTTC.